This TCR beta chain was sequenced during a study of CD8 T cells in Susac syndrome. Study overall: When blood was collected, patients with Susac syndrome were therapy-naive, were taking corticosteroids, or were receiving intravenous immunoglobulin alone.

TCR beta from blood CD8+ and CD4+ T cells was sequenced. Through negative isolation, CD4+ and CD8+ T cells were obtained, while TEMRA cells were enriched using FACS. The CDR3 loop spans 14 amino acids. An amount of RNA that ranged from roughly 0.5 to 1 ug was reverse transcribed with random hexamers. Amplification of TCR beta CDR3 used immunoSEQ multiplex PCR across 54 Vbeta and 13 Jbeta. TCRdb independently ran MiXCR on the immunoSEQ multiplex PCR reads; one entry per CDR3 protein. The sample holds about 150,000 distinct CDR3 sequences, almost 96% seen once. Input material: CD4+ T cells from PBMCs. This receptor was taken from a human donor with Susac syndrome. The chain has TRBV1 and TRBJ2-3. TRBV1 represents a pseudogene. Here the CDR3 DNA reads TGCACCAGCAGCCAATTTTTGGTGACAGATACGCAGTATTTT. Encoded protein: CTSSQFLVTDTQYF.